The sequence of this T cell receptor beta chain was determined in a study of CXCR3-negative and CXCR3-positive naive CD8 T cells. Study findings and constraints: CXCR3-negative naive cells had less hydrophobic TRB CDR3s than did CXCR3-positive naive cells.

The authors prepared UMI-labeled TRB cDNA libraries by 5' RACE. Reanalyzing the 5' RACE reads, TCRdb keeps one entry per CDR3 protein, without DNA. Recorded for this sample: about 150,000 distinct CDR3 sequences. CDR3 size: 16 residues. Germline assignment: CDR1 SQVTM and CDR2 ANQGSEA. On this clonotype: The antigen remains unidentified.

The sequence was collected from a human donor in good health. Some clones in this sample may be carry-over from other donors' samples. Sequences were obtained from naive CXCR3+ CD8+ T cells from blood. Regarding subset: CD45RO-CCR7+CD27+CD95- naive CD8+ T cells expressing CXCR3 (TNR3+). The V call is TRBV29-1, the J call TRBJ2-7; checking the TCRdb D call of TRBD1 is not possible without DNA. CDR3 sequence reads: CSVEGGPGTRDYEQYF.